One sample yielded the 28 T cell receptor beta chains listed below, sequenced in a study of blood T cell repertoires in COVID-19. Libraries were prepared by immunoSEQ multiplex PCR; TCRdb keeps only in-frame clonotypes and omits some of them. Of about 56,000 clones in the sample, approximately 82% were seen once. The source material was peripheral blood. These receptor sequences come from a woman aged 80 or older with acute or convalescent COVID-19.

The CDR3 nucleotides are TGTGCCTCCGAGGGGGCAGGGATGCCCTATGGCTACACCTTC. It codes for CASEGAGMPYGYTF. V is TRBV19 and J is TRBJ1-2; 7 nucleotides agree with TRBD1. The V gene end was trimmed by 11 bases and the J gene end by 4 bases; junction bases not matched to a gene: 13. CDR1 and CDR2 (germline): LNHDA, SQIVND (reference sequence). The CDR3 is 14 amino acids.

The chain is built from TRBV27 and TRBJ1-2, with D possibly being TRBD1 (6 bases). CDR1 is MNHEY, CDR2 SMNVEV, per germline (reference sequence). Trimming left V 6 bases short and J 6 bases short, with 14 bases between. CDR3 size: 13 residues. The CDR3 here is CASRPSGGNGYTF. Here the CDR3 DNA reads TGTGCCAGCAGGCCATCGGGGGGCAATGGCTACACCTTC.

The CDR3 protein is CAISDRGLSSTEAFF. CDR3 sequence (DNA): TGTGCCATCAGTGACAGGGGGCTATCTAGCACTGAAGCTTTCTTT. V gene TRBV10-3 combines with J gene TRBJ1-1; 8 bases fit TRBD1. The junction had 7 bases not matched to a gene; V was cut back by 3 bases and J by 4 bases. The CDR3 has 15 amino acids. Germline CDR1 and CDR2: ENHRY and SYGVKD.

The chain employs TRBV5-1 and TRBJ2-5; a possible D gene is TRBD2 (6 bases). The CDR3 has 15 amino acids. With 0 bases removed from V and 5 bases from J, the gap between germline ends came to 14 bases. Germline V lookup: CDR1 SGHRS, CDR2 YFSETQ. The chain's CDR3 is CASSLGLGLGETQYF. In nucleotides, the CDR3 is TGCGCCAGCAGCTTGGGACTAGGACTCGGGGAGACCCAGTACTTC.

This clone was detected only once. The CDR3 DNA is TGTGCCAGTAGCATCTCGGTGTGGGGTGCGAGGGATCAGCCCCAGCATTTT. Translated: CASSISVWGARDQPQHF. The genes are TRBV19 and TRBJ1-5, with D uncertain. The CDR3 is 17 amino acids. The germline V gene has CDR1 LNHDA and CDR2 SQIVND (reference sequence). Trimming left V 6 bases short and J 5 bases short, with 23 bases between.

The chain recombines TRBV12-3 or TRBV12-4 with TRBJ1-2, with 9 bases identical to TRBD1. V was pared by 4 bases and J by 8 bases, with 5 bases of the junction left unmatched. The CDR3 covers 13 residues. Here the CDR3 DNA reads TGTGCCAGCAGTTGGACAGGGGCGAAGGGCTACACCTTC. Amino acid sequence: CASSWTGAKGYTF.

The rearrangement joins TRBV5-4 to TRBJ2-1, with TRBD2 matching over 7 bases. Unmatched junction bases numbered 10, after V lost 3 bases and J lost 1 base. CDR1 and CDR2 (germline): SGHNT, YYREEE (reference sequence). This CDR3 contains 17 residues. Written as DNA, the CDR3 is TGTGCCAGCAGCTCCCCGGCCTGGGGGGGTTCCTACAATGAGCAGTTCTTC. This codes for CASSSPAWGGSYNEQFF.

This chain uses TRBV5-1 with TRBJ2-2; tentative D call: TRBD1 (5 bases). Germline values: CDR1 SGHRS, CDR2 YFSETQ. V dropped 2 bases and J dropped 4 bases, with 12 bases sitting between them. The CDR3 contains 15 residues. As DNA, the CDR3 is TGCGCCAGCAGCTTAGGGGTGGAACGCACCGGGGAGCTGTTTTTT. As protein: CASSLGVERTGELFF. Full variable domain (outside the CDR3, taken from reference TRBV5-1 and TRBJ2-2): KAGVTQTPRYLIKTRGQQVTLSCSPISGHRSVSWYQQTPGQGLQFLFEYFSETQRNKGNFPGRFSGRQFSNSRSEMNVSTLELGDSALYLCASSLGVERTGELFFGEGSRLTVL.

DNA of the CDR3: TGTGCCAGCAGGAGGGGGATTAATGAAAAACTGTTTTTT. Protein sequence: CASRRGINEKLFF. The rearrangement joins TRBV6-5 to TRBJ1-4; D is perhaps TRBD1 (6 bases). V was cut by 6 bases and J by 4 bases, with 9 bases left in between. CDR1 is MNHEY, CDR2 SVGAGI, per germline. The CDR3 extends over 13 amino acids.

This chain's CDR3 is CASSEQGVDQPQHF. The CDR3 DNA reads TGTGCCAGCAGTGAGCAGGGGGTGGATCAGCCCCAGCATTTT. The V gene is TRBV2, the J gene TRBJ1-5; TRBD1 matches 7 bases. After removal of 3 bases from V and 5 bases from J, the junction contained 4 bases not matched to a gene. Germline-derived CDR1 and CDR2 are SNHLY and FYNNEI. The CDR3 contains 14 residues.

There are a few counts of this clone. V and J are TRBV3-1 (or the pseudogene TRBV3-2) and TRBJ2-6; 7 positions agree with TRBD1. The CDR3 has 18 amino acids. Losses at the gene ends were 4 bases for V and 0 bases for J; bases not matched to a gene: 9. CDR1 is LGHDT and CDR2 is YNNKEL in the germline V gene (reference sequence). CDR3 loop: CASSLFGTAASGANVLTF. In DNA, the CDR3 is TGTGCCAGCAGCCTTTTCGGGACAGCCGCCTCTGGGGCCAACGTCCTGACTTTC.

This clone has more than one count but fewer than ten. The gene calls are TRBV2 and TRBJ1-2, with a weak D call TRBD1 (5 bases). The length of the CDR3 is 12 residues. Germline values: CDR1 SNHLY, CDR2 FYNNEI. Trimming removed 4 bases from V and 8 bases from J, with 11 bases in between. The CDR3 DNA follows: TGTGCCAGCAGTGTGCAGGGCGGCGGCTACACCTTC. It encodes CASSVQGGGYTF. Using reference TRBV2 and TRBJ1-2 for the parts outside the CDR3, the full variable domain is EPEVTQTPSHQVTQMGQEVILRCVPISNHLYFYWYRQILGQKVEFLVSFYNNEISEKSEIFDDQFSVERPDGSNFTLKIRSTKLEDSAMYFCASSVQGGGYTFGSGTRLTVV.

The V call is TRBV5-5, the J call TRBJ2-7; 10 bases agree with TRBD2. Germline V lookup: CDR1 SGHKS, CDR2 YYEKEE (reference sequence). With V trimmed by 6 bases and J by 5 bases, 11 bases remained unmatched. The CDR3 sequence is 15 residues long. The CDR3, as DNA: TGTGCCAGCACCTCCATAGCGGGAGGCGTCAACGAGCAGTACTTC. It yields the protein CASTSIAGGVNEQYF.

The rearrangement joins TRBV6-1 to TRBJ2-3; possibly TRBD2 for D (7 bases). The CDR3 consists of 18 residues. Germline V gene sequence: CDR1 MNHNS, CDR2 SASEGT. Trimming shortened V by 1 base and J by 2 bases, and 19 bases separated the two germline ends. The CDR3 DNA reads as TGTGCCAGCAGTGAAGGTGTACCTCTGCGGGGGCTCACAGATACGCAGTATTTT. It translates to CASSEGVPLRGLTDTQYF.

This clone was picked up a small number of times. The V gene is TRBV4-1, the J gene TRBJ2-3, with 12 bases fitting TRBD2. V shed 2 bases and J 3 bases; nucleotides not matched to a gene: 6. This CDR3 spans 17 amino acids. CDR1 is MGHRA, CDR2 YSYEKL, per germline. CDR3 coding DNA: TGCGCCAGCAGCCAAATTCCTAGCGGGGGGGCGACAGATACGCAGTATTTT. It codes for CASSQIPSGGATDTQYF.

A word on this clone: A read error may account for a junction end that differs from germline. The genes are TRBV12-3 or TRBV12-4 and TRBJ2-1, with D perhaps TRBD1 (5 bases). This CDR3 has 12 amino acids. For the CDR3, the DNA is TGTGCCAGCAGTTCCCAGGGTGCCCGTAGGGTCTTC. This sequence encodes CASSSQGARRVF.

The chain uses TRBV4-1 and TRBJ2-7; D perhaps matches TRBD2 (6 bases). Germline V gene sequence: CDR1 MGHRA, CDR2 YSYEKL. With 0 bases removed from V and 4 bases from J, the gap between germline ends came to 13 bases. This CDR3 comprises 15 residues. In nucleotides, the CDR3 is TGCGCCAGCAGCCAAGATACCGGGAGAGGGTACGAGCAGTACTTC. This encodes CASSQDTGRGYEQYF.

This rearrangement joins TRBV7-2 to TRBJ2-1, with 10 nucleotides matching TRBD2. V was pared by 2 bases and J by 8 bases, with 6 bases of the junction left unmatched. The CDR3 sequence is 15 residues long. Germline V gene sequence: CDR1 SGHTA, CDR2 FQGNSA. CDR3 in amino acids: CASSLYSGGAYEQFF. The DNA for the CDR3 is TGTGCCAGCAGCTTATACAGCGGGGGGGCCTATGAGCAGTTCTTC.

The rearrangement joins TRBV6-5 to TRBJ2-1, with D unclear. V lost 4 bases, J lost 8 bases, and 6 bases lay in between. The V gene's germline CDR1 is MNHEY and CDR2 SVGAGI. CDR3 length: 11 amino acids. CDR3 residues: CASSSIYEQFF. CDR3 sequence (DNA): TGTGCCAGCAGTTCTATCTATGAGCAGTTCTTC.

The V call is TRBV7-8, the J call TRBJ1-2; D uncertain. The CDR3 is 16 amino acids. V was trimmed by 1 base and J by 0 bases, leaving 12 bases between them. The germline gives CDR1 SGHVS, CDR2 FQNEAQ. CDR3 amino acids: CASSLDLVNTNYGYTF. CDR3 nucleotide sequence: TGTGCCAGCAGCTTAGATCTAGTCAATACTAACTATGGCTACACCTTC.

V is TRBV30 and J is TRBJ1-5, with D hard to call. This CDR3 has 13 amino acids. Trimming shortened V by 2 bases and J by 0 bases, and 5 bases separated the two germline ends. Germline loops: CDR1 GTSNPN, CDR2 SVGIG (reference sequence). CDR3 in amino acids: CAWSLSSNQPQHF. The CDR3 DNA reads as TGTGCCTGGAGTCTTAGTAGCAATCAGCCCCAGCATTTT.

The genes are TRBV5-1 and TRBJ2-3, with TRBD2 identical over 8 bases. The CDR3 is 15 residues long. J gave up 5 bases and V 3 bases, and 8 bases lay outside the gene matches. CDR1 is SGHRS, CDR2 YFSETQ, per germline. CDR3 sequence (DNA): TGCGCCAGCAGCTCAGAAGCGGGAGCGGTAGATACGCAGTATTTT. Encoded protein: CASSSEAGAVDTQYF.

The count of this clone is one. The chain links TRBV5-6 to TRBJ1-3; D is unclear. CDR3 size: 16 residues. Trimming left V 4 bases short and J 0 bases short, with 14 bases between. CDR1 and CDR2 from the germline V gene are SGHDT and YYEEEE. The CDR3 protein is CASSPGPGISGNTIYF. In nucleotides, the CDR3 is TGTGCCAGCAGCCCCGGCCCGGGGATCTCTGGAAACACCATATATTTT. The variable domain in full, completed from reference TRBV5-6 and TRBJ1-3, reads DAGVTQSPTHLIKTRGQQVTLRCSPKSGHDTVSWYQQALGQGPQFIFQYYEEEERQRGNFPDRFSGHQFPNYSSELNVNALLLGDSALYLCASSPGPGISGNTIYFGEGSWLTVV.

The chain couples TRBV28 to TRBJ2-7; TRBD1 aligns across 8 bases. This CDR3 has 13 residues. The germline gives CDR1 MDHEN, CDR2 SYDVKM. V was clipped by 7 bases and J by 2 bases; unmatched bases: 4. The DNA for the CDR3 is TGTGCCAGCACCACAGGGGGGCCCTACGAGCAGTACTTC. This codes for CASTTGGPYEQYF.

The chain links TRBV10-2 to TRBJ1-2, with TRBD1 as a possible D gene (5 bases). The germline V gene encodes CDR1 WSHSY and CDR2 SAAADI. CDR3 length equals 14 residues. V lost 6 bases to trimming and J lost 5 bases, with 16 bases between them. CDR3 residues: CASSPSLTGYGYTF. The DNA for the CDR3 is TGCGCCAGCAGCCCCAGCCTAACAGGATATGGCTACACCTTC.

In this sample, this clone turned up a few times. The gene calls are TRBV6-5 and TRBJ1-3; 10 bases align to TRBD1. In germline, CDR1 is MNHEY, CDR2 SVGAGI. This CDR3 has 15 amino acids. V was clipped by 6 bases and J by 3 bases; unmatched bases: 5. The CDR3 region has the DNA TGTGCCAGCAGACCCGGGACAGGGGTTGGAAACACCATATATTTT. Amino acid sequence: CASRPGTGVGNTIYF.

This chain connects TRBV6-5 to TRBJ1-2; 7 bases align to TRBD1. This CDR3 has 12 residues. With V trimmed by 6 bases and J by 2 bases, 0 bases remained unmatched. Germline values: CDR1 MNHEY, CDR2 SVGAGI. CDR3 coding DNA: TGTGCCAGCAGGACAGGGAACTATGGCTACACCTTC. Amino acid sequence: CASRTGNYGYTF.

This sequence joins TRBV5-6 and TRBJ2-2, with TRBD1 matching 8 bases. Germline CDR1 and CDR2: SGHDT and YYEEEE. After removal of 4 bases from V and 5 bases from J, the junction contained 4 bases not matched to a gene. The CDR3 runs to 14 residues. Here the CDR3 DNA reads TGTGCCAGCAGCCTTAGACAGGGGACCGGGGAGCTGTTTTTT. It translates to CASSLRQGTGELFF.